This TCR beta chain was documented in a study of control samples from healthy donors and cancer patients. Per germline, CDR1 SGHNT and CDR2 YYREEE (reference sequence). V was pared by 4 bases and J by 0 bases, with 7 bases of the junction left unmatched. This CDR3 comprises 18 residues. Only in-frame clones appear in the TCRdb table, and some are missing; sequencing was by immunoSEQ multiplex PCR. The sample gives over 150,000 clones, roughly 95% of which show up once; approximately 1% is in the top ten. This clone was observed a single time. The TCR was taken from a woman in her twenties or thirties in good health. This rearrangement joins TRBV5-4 to TRBJ2-1, with 13 bases aligning to TRBD2. Sequencing was performed on blood. The CDR3 here is CASSQGLAGPGSYNEQFF. DNA of the CDR3: TGTGCCAGCAGCCAGGGACTAGCGGGACCCGGCTCCTACAATGAGCAGTTCTTC.